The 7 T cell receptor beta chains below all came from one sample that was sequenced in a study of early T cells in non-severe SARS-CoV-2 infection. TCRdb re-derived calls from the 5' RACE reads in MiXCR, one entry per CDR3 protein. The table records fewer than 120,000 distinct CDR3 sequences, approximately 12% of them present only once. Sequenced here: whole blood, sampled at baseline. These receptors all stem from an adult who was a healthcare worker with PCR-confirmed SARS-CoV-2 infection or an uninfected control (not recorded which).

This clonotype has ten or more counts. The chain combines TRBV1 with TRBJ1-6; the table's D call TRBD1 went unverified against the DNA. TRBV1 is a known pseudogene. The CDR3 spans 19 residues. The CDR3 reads CTSCLLFDSLSSYNSPLHF. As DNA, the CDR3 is TGCACCAGCTGTCTACTTTTCGACAGCCTGAGCTCCTATAATTCACCCCTCCACTTT.

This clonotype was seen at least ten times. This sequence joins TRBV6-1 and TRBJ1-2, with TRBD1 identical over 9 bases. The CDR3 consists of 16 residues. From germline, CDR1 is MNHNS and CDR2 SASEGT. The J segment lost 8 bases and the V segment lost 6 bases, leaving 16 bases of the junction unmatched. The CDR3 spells CASRTQTGGPLRGYTF. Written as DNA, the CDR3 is TGTGCCAGCAGGACTCAAACAGGGGGCCCCCTGAGGGGCTACACCTTC.

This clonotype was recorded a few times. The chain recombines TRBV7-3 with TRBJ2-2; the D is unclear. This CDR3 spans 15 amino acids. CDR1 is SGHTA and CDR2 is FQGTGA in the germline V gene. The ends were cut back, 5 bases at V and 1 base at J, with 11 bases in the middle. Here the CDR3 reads CASSPPGRNTGELFF. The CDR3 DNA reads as TGTGCCAGCAGCCCGCCGGGCAGGAACACCGGGGAGCTGTTTTTT.

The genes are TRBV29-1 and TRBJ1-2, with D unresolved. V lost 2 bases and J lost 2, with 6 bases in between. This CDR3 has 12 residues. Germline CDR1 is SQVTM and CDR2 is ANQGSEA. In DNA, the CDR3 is TGCAGCGTTGAAAGGAGGAACTATGGCTACACCTTC. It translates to CSVERRNYGYTF.

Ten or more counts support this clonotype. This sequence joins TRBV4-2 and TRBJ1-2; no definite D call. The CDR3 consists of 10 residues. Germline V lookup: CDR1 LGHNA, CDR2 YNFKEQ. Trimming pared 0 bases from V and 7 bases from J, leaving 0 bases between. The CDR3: CASSQDGYTF. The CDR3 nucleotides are TGTGCCAGCAGCCAAGATGGCTACACCTTC.

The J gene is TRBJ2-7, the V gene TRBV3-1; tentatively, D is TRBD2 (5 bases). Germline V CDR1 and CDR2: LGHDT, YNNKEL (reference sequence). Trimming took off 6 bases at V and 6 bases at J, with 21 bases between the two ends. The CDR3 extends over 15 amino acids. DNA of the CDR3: TGTGCCAGCAGGGGTAGCTGGATAACGGCGGGCGAGCAGTACTTC. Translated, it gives CASRGSWITAGEQYF.

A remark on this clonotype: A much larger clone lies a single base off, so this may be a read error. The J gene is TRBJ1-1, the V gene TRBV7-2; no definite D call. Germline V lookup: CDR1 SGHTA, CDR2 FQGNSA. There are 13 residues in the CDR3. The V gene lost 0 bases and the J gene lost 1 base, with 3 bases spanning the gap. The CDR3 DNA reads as TGTGCCAGCAGCTTAGCGGCGAACACTGAAGCTTTCTTT. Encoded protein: CASSLAANTEAFF.